Listed below are T cell receptor beta chains from one sample, sequenced in a study of blood T cell repertoires in COVID-19. This table comes from immunoSEQ multiplex PCR, and its TCRdb copy is limited to in-frame clones, with some not included. The sample holds around 270,000 clones, about 89% seen once. Input material: peripheral blood. The source of these receptors is a man aged 40-55 years with acute or convalescent COVID-19. Each CDR3 is given with its conserved first and last residue. A D gene is named only where the DNA matches it firmly. Clone size, where shown, is once, few, many, or a class for clones that have expanded.

v_call	clone_size	j_call	cdr3_length	d_call	cdr3_aa	cdr3_nt
TRBV29-1	.	TRBJ2-1	12	.	CSVGDTYNEQFF	TGCAGCGTGGGGGACACCTACAATGAGCAGTTCTTC
TRBV9	.	TRBJ2-7	17	TRBD1	CASSVATDRGRTYEQYF	TGTGCCAGCAGCGTAGCTACAGACAGGGGAAGGACCTACGAGCAGTACTTC
TRBV19	.	TRBJ1-5	14	TRBD1	CAAHRGFTNQPQHF	TGTGCCGCCCACAGGGGTTTTACTAATCAGCCCCAGCATTTT
TRBV20-1	.	TRBJ1-2	11	.	CSAMRNYGYTF	TGCAGTGCTATGCGTAATTATGGCTACACCTTC
TRBV5-6	.	TRBJ1-1	13	.	CASSPSPNTEAFF	TGTGCCAGCAGCCCGAGCCCGAACACTGAAGCTTTCTTT
TRBV5-1	once	TRBJ1-3	18	TRBD1	CASSPPSRGQAGGNTIYF	TGCGCCAGCAGCCCCCCTTCCAGGGGGCAAGCTGGTGGAAACACCATATATTTT
TRBV14	.	TRBJ2-7	15	.	CASSQQTPPLGEQYF	TGTGCCAGCAGCCAACAGACACCCCCGTTGGGCGAGCAGTACTTC
TRBV6-1	.	TRBJ1-5	18	TRBD1	CASSEYSGQGRPNQPQHF	TGTGCCAGCAGTGAATATAGCGGACAGGGACGACCGAATCAGCCCCAGCATTTT
TRBV11-3	.	TRBJ2-3	14	TRBD1	CASSRRQGQDTQYF	TGTGCCAGCAGCAGAAGACAGGGGCAAGATACGCAGTATTTT
TRBV20-1	.	TRBJ2-1	11	.	CSATSYNEQFF	TGCAGTGCCACATCCTACAATGAGCAGTTCTTC